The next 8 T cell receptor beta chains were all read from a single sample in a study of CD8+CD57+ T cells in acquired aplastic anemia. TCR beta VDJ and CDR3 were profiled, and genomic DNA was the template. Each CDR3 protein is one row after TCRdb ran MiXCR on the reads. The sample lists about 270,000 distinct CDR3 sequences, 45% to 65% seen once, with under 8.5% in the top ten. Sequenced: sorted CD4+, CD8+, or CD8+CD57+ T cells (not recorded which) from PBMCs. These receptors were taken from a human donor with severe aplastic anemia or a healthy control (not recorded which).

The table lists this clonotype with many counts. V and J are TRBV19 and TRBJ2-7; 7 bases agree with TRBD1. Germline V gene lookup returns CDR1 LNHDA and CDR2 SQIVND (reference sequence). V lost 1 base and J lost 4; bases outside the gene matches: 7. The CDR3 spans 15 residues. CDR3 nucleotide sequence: TGTGCCAGTAGTATAGTCCGACAGGGTGGTTACGAGCAGTACTTC. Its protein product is CASSIVRQGGYEQYF.

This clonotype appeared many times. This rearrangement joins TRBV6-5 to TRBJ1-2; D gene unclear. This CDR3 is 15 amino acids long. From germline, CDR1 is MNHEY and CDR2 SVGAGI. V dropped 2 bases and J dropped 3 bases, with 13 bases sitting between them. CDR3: CASSYKILSDYGYTF. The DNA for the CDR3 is TGTGCCAGCAGTTACAAGATTCTTTCAGACTATGGCTACACCTTC.

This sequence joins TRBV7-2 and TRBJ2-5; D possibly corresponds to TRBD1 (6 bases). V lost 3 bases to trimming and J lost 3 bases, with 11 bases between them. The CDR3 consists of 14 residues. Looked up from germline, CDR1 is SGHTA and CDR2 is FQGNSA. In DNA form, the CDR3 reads TGTGCCAGCAGCTTTGGGGGCCTAAAAGAGACCCAGTACTTC. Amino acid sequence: CASSFGGLKETQYF. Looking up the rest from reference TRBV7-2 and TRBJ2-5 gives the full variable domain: GAGVSQSPSNKVTEKGKDVELRCDPISGHTALYWYRQSLGQGLEFLIYFQGNSAPDKSGLPSDRFSAERTGGSVSTLTIQRTQQEDSAVYLCASSFGGLKETQYFGPGTRLLVL.

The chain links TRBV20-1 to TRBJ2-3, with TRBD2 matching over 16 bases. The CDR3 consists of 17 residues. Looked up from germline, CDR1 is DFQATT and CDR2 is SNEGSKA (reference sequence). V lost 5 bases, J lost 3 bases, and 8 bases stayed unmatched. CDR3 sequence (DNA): TGCAGTGCTGTCCCGGGACTAGCGGGGGGGCTGACAGATACGCAGTATTTT. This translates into CSAVPGLAGGLTDTQYF.

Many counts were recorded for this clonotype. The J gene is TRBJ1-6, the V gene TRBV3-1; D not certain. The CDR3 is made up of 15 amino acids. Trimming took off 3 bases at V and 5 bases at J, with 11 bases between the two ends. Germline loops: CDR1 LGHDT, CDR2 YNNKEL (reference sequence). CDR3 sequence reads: CASSQSATNNSPLHF. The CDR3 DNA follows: TGTGCCAGCAGCCAGAGTGCTACCAATAATTCACCCCTCCACTTT.

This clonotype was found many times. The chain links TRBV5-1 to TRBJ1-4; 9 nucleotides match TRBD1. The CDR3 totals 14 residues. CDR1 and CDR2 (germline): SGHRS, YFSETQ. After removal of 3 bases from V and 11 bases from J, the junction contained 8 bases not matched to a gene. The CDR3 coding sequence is TGCGCCAGCAGCTACCGGGACAGGGAGAGTAAACTGTTTTTT. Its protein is CASSYRDRESKLFF. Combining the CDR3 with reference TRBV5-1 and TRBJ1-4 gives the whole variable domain KAGVTQTPRYLIKTRGQQVTLSCSPISGHRSVSWYQQTPGQGLQFLFEYFSETQRNKGNFPGRFSGRQFSNSRSEMNVSTLELGDSALYLCASSYRDRESKLFFGSGTQLSVL.

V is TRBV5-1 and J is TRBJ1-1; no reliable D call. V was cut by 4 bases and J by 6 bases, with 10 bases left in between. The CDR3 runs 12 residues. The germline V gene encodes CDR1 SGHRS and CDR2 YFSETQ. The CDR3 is CASSLSGPEAFF. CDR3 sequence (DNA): TGCGCCAGCAGCCTGAGTGGGCCTGAAGCTTTCTTT.

CDR3 bases: TGTGCCAGTAGTCGGGGACTAGAAGAGACCCAGTACTTC. Its translation is CASSRGLEETQYF. The chain is built from TRBV19 and TRBJ2-5; 8 positions agree with TRBD2. Trimming took 5 bases from V and 3 from J; bases not matched to a gene: 2. The CDR3 has 13 residues. Germline V gives CDR1 LNHDA, CDR2 SQIVND (reference sequence).